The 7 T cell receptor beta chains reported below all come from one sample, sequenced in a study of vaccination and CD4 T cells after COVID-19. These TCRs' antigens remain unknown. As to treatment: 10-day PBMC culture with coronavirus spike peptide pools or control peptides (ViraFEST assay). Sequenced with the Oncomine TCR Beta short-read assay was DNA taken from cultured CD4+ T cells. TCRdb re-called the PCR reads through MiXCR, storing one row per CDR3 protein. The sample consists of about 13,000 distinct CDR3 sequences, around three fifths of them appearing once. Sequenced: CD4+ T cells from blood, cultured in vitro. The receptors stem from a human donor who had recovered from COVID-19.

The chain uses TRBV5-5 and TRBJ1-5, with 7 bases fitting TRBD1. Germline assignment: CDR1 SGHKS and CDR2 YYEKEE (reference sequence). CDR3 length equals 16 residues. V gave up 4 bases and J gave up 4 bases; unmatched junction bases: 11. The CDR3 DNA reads TGTGCCAGCAGCAAGGGGGCAGGGGCGAAAAATCAGCCCCAGCATTTT. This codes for CASSKGAGAKNQPQHF.

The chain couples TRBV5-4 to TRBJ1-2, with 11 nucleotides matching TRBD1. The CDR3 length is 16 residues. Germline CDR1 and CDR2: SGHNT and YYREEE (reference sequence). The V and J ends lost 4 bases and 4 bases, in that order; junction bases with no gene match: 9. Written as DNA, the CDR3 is TGTGCCAGCAGCCCCACCGGGACAGGGGGACCCTATGGCTACACCTTC. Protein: CASSPTGTGGPYGYTF.

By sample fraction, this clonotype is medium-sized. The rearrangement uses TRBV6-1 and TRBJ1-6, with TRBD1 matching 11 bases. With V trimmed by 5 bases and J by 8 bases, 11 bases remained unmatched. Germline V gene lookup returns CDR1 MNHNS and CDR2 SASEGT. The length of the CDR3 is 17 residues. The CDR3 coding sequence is TGTGCCAGCAGTAGCCCCCCCGGACAGGGGGCTTATTCACCCCTCCACTTT. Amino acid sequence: CASSSPPGQGAYSPLHF.

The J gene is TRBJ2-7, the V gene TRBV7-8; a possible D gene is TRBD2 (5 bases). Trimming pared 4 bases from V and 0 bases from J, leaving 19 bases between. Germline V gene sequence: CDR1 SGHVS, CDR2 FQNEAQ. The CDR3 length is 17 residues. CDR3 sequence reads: CASSYSGWVASSYEQYF. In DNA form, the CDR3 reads TGTGCCAGCAGCTATTCGGGATGGGTGGCGAGCTCCTACGAGCAGTACTTC.

For the CDR3, the DNA is TGTGCCAGCAGTGTGTCAGCCCTTCCGGATTACGAGCAGTACTTC. It encodes CASSVSALPDYEQYF. This rearrangement joins TRBV6-1 to TRBJ2-7, with no clear D. CDR1 is MNHNS, CDR2 SASEGT, per germline. V lost 4 bases and J 4 bases, leaving 17 bases between the germline ends. The CDR3 has 15 amino acids.

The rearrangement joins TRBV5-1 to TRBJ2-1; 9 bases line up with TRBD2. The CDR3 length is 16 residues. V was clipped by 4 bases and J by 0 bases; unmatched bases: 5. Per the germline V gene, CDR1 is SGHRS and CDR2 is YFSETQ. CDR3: CASSEGSGSSYNEQFF. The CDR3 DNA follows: TGCGCCAGCAGCGAAGGTAGCGGGAGCTCCTACAATGAGCAGTTCTTC.

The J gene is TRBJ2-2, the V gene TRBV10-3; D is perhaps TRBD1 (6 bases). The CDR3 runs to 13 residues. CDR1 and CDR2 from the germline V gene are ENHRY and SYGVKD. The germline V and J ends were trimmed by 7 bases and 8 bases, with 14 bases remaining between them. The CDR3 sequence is CAINQQGGGELFF. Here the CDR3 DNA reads TGTGCCATCAACCAACAGGGCGGGGGGGAGCTGTTTTTT.